The entry below describes one T cell receptor beta chain. Sequencing used immunoSEQ multiplex PCR; TCRdb keeps in-frame clones, though not all of them. The sample lists approximately 1.5 million clones; approximately 98.5% were seen once. The CDR3 is made up of 17 amino acids. V dropped 1 base and J dropped 0 bases, with 10 bases sitting between them. Per germline, CDR1 LNHDA and CDR2 SQIVND (reference sequence). The sample belongs to a study of shared clonotypes between healthy human individuals. The study drew all its donors from Caucasian adults living in Nashville, Tennessee. The sample consisted of naive CD4+ T cells sorted from blood. Regarding subset: CD45RA+ positively selected. The rearrangement links TRBV19 to TRBJ2-6; D gene ambiguous. This sequence originates from a man younger than 45 in good health. CDR3 loop: CASSIGFLASGANVLTF. The CDR3 nucleotides are TGTGCCAGTAGTATAGGTTTTCTGGCCTCTGGGGCCAACGTCCTGACTTTC.